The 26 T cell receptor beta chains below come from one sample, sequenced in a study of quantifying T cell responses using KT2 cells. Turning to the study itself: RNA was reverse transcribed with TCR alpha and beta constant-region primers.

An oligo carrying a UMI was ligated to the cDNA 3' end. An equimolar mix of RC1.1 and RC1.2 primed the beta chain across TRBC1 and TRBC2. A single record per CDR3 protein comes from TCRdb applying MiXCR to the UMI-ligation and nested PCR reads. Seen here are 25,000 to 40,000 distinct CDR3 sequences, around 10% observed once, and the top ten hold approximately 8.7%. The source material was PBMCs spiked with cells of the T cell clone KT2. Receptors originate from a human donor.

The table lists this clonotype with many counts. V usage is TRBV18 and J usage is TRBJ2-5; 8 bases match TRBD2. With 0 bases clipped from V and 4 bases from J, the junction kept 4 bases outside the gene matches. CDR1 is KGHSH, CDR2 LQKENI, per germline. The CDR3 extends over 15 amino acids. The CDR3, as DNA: TGTGCCAGCTCACCACCCCCCGGGAGGGGAGAGACCCAGTACTTC. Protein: CASSPPPGRGETQYF.

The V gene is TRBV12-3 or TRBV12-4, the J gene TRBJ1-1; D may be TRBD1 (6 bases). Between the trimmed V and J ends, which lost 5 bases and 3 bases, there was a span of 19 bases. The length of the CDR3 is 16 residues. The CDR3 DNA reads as TGTGCCAGCAGTCCTCACAGGGCTTTTCCCTACACTGAAGCTTTCTTT. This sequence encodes CASSPHRAFPYTEAFF.

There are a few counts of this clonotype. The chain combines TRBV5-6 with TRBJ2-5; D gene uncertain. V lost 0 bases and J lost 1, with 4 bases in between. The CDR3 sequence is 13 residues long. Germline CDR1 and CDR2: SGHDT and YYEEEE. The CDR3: CASSLDSQETQYF. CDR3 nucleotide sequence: TGTGCCAGCAGCTTGGACAGCCAAGAGACCCAGTACTTC.

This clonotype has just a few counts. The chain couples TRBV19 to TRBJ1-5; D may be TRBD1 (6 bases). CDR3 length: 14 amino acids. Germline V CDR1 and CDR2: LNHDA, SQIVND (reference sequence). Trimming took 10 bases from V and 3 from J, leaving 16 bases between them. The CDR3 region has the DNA TGTGCCACCAAGGGGGGAGGTGACAATCAGCCCCAGCATTTT. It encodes CATKGGGDNQPQHF.

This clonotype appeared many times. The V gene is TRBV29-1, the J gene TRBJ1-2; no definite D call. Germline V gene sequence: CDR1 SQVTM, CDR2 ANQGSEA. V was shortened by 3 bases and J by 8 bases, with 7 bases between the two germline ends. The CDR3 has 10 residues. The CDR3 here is CSVDTEGYTF. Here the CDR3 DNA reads TGCAGCGTTGATACGGAAGGCTACACCTTC.

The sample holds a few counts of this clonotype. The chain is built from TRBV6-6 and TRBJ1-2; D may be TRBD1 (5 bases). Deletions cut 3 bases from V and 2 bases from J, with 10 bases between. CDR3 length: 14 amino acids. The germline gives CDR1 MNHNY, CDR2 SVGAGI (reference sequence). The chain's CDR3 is CASSYSGANYGYTF. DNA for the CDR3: TGTGCCAGCAGTTATTCCGGGGCCAACTATGGCTACACCTTC.

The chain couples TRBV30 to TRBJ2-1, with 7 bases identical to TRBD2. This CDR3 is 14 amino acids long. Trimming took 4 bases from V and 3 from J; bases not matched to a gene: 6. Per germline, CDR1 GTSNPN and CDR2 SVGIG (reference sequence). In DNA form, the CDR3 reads TGTGCCTGGATTAGAGGCGGGGGCTACAATGAGCAGTTCTTC. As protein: CAWIRGGGYNEQFF.

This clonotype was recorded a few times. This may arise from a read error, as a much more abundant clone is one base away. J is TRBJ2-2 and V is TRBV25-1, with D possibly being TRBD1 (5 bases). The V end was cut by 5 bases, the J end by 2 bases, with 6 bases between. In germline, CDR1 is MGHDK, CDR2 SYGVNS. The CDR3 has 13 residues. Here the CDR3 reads CASSRTNTGELFF. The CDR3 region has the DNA TGTGCCAGCAGTCGGACAAACACCGGGGAGCTGTTTTTT.

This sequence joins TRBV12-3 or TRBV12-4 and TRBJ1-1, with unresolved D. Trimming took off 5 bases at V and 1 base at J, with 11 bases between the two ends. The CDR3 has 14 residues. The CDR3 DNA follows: TGTGCCAGCAGTCCCACAGCGGGGAACACTGAAGCTTTCTTT. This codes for CASSPTAGNTEAFF.

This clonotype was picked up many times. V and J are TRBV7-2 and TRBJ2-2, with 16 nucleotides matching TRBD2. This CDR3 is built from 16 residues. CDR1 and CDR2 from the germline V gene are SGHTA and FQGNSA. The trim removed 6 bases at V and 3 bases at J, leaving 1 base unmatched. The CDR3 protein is CASRGLAGGYTGELFF. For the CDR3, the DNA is TGTGCCAGCAGGGGACTAGCGGGAGGGTACACCGGGGAGCTGTTTTTT.

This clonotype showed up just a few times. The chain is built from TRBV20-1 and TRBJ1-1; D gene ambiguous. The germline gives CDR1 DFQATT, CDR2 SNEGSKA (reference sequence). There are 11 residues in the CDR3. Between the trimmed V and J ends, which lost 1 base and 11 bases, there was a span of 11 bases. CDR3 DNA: TGCAGTGCTAGAGCAAAGTGGTTTGCTTTCTTT. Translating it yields CSARAKWFAFF.

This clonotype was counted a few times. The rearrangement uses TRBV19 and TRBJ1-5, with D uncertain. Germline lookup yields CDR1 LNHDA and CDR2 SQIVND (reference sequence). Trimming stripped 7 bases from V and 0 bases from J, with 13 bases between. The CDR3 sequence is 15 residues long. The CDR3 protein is CASNRVAYSNQPQHF. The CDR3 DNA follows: TGTGCCAGTAACCGGGTCGCATATAGCAATCAGCCCCAGCATTTT. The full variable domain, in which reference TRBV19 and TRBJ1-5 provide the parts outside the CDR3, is DGGITQSPKYLFRKEGQNVTLSCEQNLNHDAMYWYRQDPGQGLRLIYYSQIVNDFQKGDIAEGYSVSREKKESFPLTVTSAQKNPTAFYLCASNRVAYSNQPQHFGDGTRLSIL.

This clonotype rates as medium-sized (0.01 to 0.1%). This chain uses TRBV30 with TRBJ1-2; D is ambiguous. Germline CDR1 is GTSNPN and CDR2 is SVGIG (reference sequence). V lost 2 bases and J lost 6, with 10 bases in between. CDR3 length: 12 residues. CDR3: CAWSKPRNGYTF. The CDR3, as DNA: TGTGCCTGGAGTAAACCCAGGAATGGCTACACCTTC.

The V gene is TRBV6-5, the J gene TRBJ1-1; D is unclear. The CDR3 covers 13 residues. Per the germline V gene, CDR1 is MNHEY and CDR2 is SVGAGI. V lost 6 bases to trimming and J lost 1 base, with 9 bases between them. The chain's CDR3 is CASSYGRNTEAFF. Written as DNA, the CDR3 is TGTGCCAGCAGCTACGGGAGGAACACTGAAGCTTTCTTT.

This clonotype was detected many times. This CDR3 reads CASSLLDGLAGGKRGTDTQYF. The CDR3 nucleotides are TGTGCCAGCAGTTTATTGGACGGACTAGCGGGAGGAAAGAGGGGCACAGATACGCAGTATTTT. The J gene is TRBJ2-3, the V gene TRBV12-3 or TRBV12-4, with 14 bases identical to TRBD2. The CDR3 spans 21 residues. With 2 bases clipped from V and 1 base from J, the junction kept 14 bases outside the gene matches.

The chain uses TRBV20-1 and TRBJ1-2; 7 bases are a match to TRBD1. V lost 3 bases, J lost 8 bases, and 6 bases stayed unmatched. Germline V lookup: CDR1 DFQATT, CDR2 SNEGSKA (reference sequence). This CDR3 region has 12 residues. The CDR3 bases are TGCAGTGCTAGGACAGGGTCTTGGGGCTACACCTTC. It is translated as CSARTGSWGYTF.

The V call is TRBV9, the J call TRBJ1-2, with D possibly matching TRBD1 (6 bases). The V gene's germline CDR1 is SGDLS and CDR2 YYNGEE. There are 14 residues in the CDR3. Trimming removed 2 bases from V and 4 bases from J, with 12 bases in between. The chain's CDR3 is CASSVGQQIYGYTF. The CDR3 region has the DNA TGTGCCAGCAGCGTTGGACAGCAAATCTATGGCTACACCTTC.

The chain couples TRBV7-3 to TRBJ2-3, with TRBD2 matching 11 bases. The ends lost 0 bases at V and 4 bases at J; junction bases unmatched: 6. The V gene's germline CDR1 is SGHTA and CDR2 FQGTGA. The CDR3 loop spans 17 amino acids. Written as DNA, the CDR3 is TGTGCCAGCAGCTTAACGGGGATAGCGGGAGGGCCAGATACGCAGTATTTT. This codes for CASSLTGIAGGPDTQYF.

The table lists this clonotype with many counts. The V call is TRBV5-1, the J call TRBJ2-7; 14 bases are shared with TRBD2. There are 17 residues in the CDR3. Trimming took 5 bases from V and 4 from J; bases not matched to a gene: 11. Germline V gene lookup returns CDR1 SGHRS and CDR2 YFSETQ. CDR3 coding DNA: TGCGCCAGCAGACCCAATTCGGGGACTAGCGGGAGATACGAGCAGTACTTC. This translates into CASRPNSGTSGRYEQYF.

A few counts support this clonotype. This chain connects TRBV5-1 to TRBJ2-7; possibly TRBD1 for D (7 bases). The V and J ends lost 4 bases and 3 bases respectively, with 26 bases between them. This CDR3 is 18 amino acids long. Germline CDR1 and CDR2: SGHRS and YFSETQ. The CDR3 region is CASSMGGFARDRDYEQYF. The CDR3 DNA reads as TGCGCCAGCAGCATGGGGGGATTTGCACGGGACAGAGACTACGAGCAGTACTTC.

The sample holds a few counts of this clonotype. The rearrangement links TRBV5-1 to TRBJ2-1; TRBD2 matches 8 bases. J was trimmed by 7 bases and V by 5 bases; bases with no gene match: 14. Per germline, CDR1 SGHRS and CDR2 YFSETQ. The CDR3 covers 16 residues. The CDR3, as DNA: TGCGCCAGCAGAGCAGATGTCGGGGGGGCCGGAAATGAGCAGTTCTTC. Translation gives CASRADVGGAGNEQFF. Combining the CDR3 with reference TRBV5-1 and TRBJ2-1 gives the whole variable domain KAGVTQTPRYLIKTRGQQVTLSCSPISGHRSVSWYQQTPGQGLQFLFEYFSETQRNKGNFPGRFSGRQFSNSRSEMNVSTLELGDSALYLCASRADVGGAGNEQFFGPGTRLTVL.

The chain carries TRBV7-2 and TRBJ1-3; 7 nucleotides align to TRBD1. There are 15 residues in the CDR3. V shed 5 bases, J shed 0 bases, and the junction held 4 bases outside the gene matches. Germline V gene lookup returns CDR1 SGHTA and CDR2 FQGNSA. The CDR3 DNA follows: TGTGCCAGCAGCCTCCAGGGGGTCTCTGGAAACACCATATATTTT. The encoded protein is CASSLQGVSGNTIYF.

CDR3 in amino acids: CSVEDGTVETQYF. The DNA for the CDR3 is TGCAGCGTTGAAGATGGGACAGTGGAAACCCAGTACTTC. The chain couples TRBV29-1 to TRBJ2-5; 7 bases line up with TRBD1. The CDR3 is 13 residues long. Germline trimming cut 0 bases from V and 8 bases from J; bases unmatched to any gene: 6. The germline V gene encodes CDR1 SQVTM and CDR2 ANQGSEA.

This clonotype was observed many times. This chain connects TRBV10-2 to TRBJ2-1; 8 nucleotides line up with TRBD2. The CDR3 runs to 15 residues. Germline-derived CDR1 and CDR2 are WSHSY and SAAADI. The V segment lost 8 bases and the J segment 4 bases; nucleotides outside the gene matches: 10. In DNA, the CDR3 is TGCGCCAGCTTAGGAACGGGGGGGCTTTACAATGAGCAGTTCTTC. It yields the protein CASLGTGGLYNEQFF.

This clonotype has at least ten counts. CDR3 in DNA: TGTGCCAGCAGCTTAGCTGTGGGAACTGTGTACGAGCAGTACTTC. It specifies CASSLAVGTVYEQYF. This chain links TRBV7-2 with TRBJ2-7; no clear D. Per the germline V gene, CDR1 is SGHTA and CDR2 is FQGNSA. This CDR3 has 15 amino acids. V lost 0 bases and J 4 bases, leaving 13 bases between the germline ends.

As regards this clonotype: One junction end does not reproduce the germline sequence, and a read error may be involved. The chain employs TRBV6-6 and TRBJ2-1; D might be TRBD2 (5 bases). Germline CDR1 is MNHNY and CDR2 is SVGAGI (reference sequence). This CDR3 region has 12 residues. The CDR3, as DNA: TGTGCCAGCAGCCCCGACTACTATGAGCAGTTCTTC. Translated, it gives CASSPDYYEQFF.